This T cell receptor beta chain comes out of a study of shared clonotypes between healthy human individuals. This CDR3 has 18 residues. Germline loops: CDR1 SNHLY, CDR2 FYNNEI. The V gene lost 7 bases and the J gene lost 0 bases, with 24 bases spanning the gap. Study-wide results and limits: The donor pool, a small one, limited the genetic and exposure-history diversity represented.

Sequencing was performed with immunoSEQ multiplex PCR; in TCRdb, only in-frame clones are kept and a portion is missing. The repertoire has 2 million or so clones, about 95% of them found once; the top ten carry roughly 1.1%. Concerning this clone: The antigen is unknown.

Naivety among CD8 cells was defined by CD45RO negativity and positive CCR7 selection, thereby excluding terminally differentiated effector memory CD45RA+ cells. The material sequenced was naive CD8+ T cells sorted from blood. The sequence was obtained from a man aged 18 to 29 in good health. The V call is TRBV2, the J call TRBJ1-2, with D possibly matching TRBD1 (5 bases). As DNA, the CDR3 is TGTGCCAGCACCGCTTGGGGGGGGACGGTACCCTCTAACTATGGCTACACCTTC. Amino acids: CASTAWGGTVPSNYGYTF.